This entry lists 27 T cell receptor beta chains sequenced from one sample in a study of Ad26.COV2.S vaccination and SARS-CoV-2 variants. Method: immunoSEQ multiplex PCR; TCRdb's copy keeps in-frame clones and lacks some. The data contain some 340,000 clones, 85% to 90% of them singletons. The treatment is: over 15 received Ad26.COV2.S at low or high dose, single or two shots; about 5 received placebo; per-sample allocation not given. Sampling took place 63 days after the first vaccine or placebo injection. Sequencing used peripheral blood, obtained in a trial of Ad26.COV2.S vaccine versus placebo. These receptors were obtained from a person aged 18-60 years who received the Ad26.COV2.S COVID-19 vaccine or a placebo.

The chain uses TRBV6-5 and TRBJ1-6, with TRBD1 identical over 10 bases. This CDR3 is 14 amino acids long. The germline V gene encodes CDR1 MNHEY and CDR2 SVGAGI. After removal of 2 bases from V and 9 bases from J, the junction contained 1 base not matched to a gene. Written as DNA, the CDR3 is TGTGCCAGCAGTTACGGGGACAGGGGTTCACCCCTCCACTTT. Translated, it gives CASSYGDRGSPLHF.

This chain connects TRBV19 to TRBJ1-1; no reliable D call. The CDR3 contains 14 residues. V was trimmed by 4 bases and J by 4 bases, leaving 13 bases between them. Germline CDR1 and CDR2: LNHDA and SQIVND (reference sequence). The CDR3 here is CASSSIHGVTEAFF. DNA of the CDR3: TGTGCCAGTAGTAGTATCCATGGGGTCACTGAAGCTTTCTTT.

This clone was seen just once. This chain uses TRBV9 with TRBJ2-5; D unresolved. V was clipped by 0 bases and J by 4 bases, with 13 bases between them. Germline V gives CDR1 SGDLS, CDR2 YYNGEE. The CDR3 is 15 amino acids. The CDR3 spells CASSVGAEMAETQYF. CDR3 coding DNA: TGTGCCAGCAGCGTAGGCGCAGAAATGGCAGAGACCCAGTACTTC. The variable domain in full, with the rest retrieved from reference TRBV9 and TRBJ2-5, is DSGVTQTPKHLITATGQRVTLRCSPRSGDLSVYWYQQSLDQGLQFLIQYYNGEERAKGNILERFSAQQFPDLHSELNLSSLELGDSALYFCASSVGAEMAETQYFGPGTRLLVL.

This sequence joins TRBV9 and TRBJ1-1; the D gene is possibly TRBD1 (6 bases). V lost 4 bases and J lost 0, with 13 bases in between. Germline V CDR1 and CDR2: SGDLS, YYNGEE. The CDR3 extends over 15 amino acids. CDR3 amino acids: CASSPQTGVNTEAFF. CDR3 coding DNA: TGTGCCAGCAGCCCACAGACAGGAGTGAACACTGAAGCTTTCTTT.

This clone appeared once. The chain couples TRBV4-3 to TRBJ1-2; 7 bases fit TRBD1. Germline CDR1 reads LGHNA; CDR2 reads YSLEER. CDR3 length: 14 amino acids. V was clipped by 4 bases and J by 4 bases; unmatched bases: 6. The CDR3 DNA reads TGCGCCAGCAGCCCGTTGGGACAGACCTATGGCTACACCTTC. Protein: CASSPLGQTYGYTF.

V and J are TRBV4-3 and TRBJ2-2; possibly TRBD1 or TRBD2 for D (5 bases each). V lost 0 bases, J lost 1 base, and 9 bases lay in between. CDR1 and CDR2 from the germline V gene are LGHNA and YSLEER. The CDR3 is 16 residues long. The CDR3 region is CASSQDSGRNTGELFF. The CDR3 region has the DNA TGCGCCAGCAGCCAAGATTCAGGGAGGAACACCGGGGAGCTGTTTTTT.

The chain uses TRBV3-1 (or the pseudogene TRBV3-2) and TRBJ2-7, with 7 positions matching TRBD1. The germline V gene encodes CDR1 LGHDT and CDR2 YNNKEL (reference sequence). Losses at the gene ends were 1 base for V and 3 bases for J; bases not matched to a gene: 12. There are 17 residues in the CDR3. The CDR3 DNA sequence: TGTGCCAGCAGCCAAGGATTCTACAGGGGCCAATACTACGAGCAGTACTTC. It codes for CASSQGFYRGQYYEQYF.

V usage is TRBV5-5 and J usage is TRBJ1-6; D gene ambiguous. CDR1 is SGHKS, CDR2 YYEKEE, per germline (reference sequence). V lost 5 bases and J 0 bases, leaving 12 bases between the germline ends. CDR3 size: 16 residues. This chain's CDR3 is CASSWAGNSYNSPLHF. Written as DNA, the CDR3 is TGTGCCAGCAGTTGGGCCGGGAACTCCTATAATTCACCCCTCCACTTT.

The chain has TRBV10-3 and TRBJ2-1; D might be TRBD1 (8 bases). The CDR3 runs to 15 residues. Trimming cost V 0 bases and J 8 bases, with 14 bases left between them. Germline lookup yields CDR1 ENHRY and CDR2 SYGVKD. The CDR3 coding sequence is TGTGCCATCAGTGAGTCGAGACAGGGGAGGGATGAGCAGTTCTTC. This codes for CAISESRQGRDEQFF.

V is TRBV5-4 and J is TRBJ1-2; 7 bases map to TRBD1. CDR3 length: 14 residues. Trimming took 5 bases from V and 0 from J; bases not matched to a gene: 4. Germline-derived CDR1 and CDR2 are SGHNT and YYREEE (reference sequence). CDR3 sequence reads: CASSRDSTNYGYTF. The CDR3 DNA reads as TGTGCCAGCAGTCGGGACAGTACTAACTATGGCTACACCTTC.

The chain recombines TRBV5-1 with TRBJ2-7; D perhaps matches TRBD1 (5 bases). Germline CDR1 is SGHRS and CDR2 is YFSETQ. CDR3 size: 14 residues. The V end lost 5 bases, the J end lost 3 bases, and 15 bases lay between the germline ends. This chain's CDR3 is CASRQGGPVYEQYF. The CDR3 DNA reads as TGCGCCAGCAGGCAGGGTGGACCAGTCTACGAGCAGTACTTC.

Written as DNA, the CDR3 is TGTGCCAGCAGCCCTCGGGACAGAGACACAGATACGCAGTATTTT. It is translated as CASSPRDRDTDTQYF. The J gene is TRBJ2-3, the V gene TRBV3-1 (or the pseudogene TRBV3-2), with 7 bases aligning to TRBD1. The CDR3 consists of 15 residues. CDR1 LGHDT and CDR2 YNNKEL come from the germline V gene (reference sequence). Trimming cost V 4 bases and J 2 bases; bases outside gene matches: 6.

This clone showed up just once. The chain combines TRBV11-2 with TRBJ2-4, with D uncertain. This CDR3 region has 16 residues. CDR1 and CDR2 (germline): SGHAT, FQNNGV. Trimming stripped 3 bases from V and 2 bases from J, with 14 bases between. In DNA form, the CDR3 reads TGTGCCAGCAGCTTCACCACTGGGTTATCCAAAAACATTCAGTACTTC. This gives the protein CASSFTTGLSKNIQYF. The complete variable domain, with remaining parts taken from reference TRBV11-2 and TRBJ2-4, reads EAGVAQSPRYKIIEKRQSVAFWCNPISGHATLYWYQQILGQGPKLLIQFQNNGVVDDSQLPKDRFSAERLKGVDSTLKIQPAKLEDSAVYLCASSFTTGLSKNIQYFGAGTRLSVL.

The CDR3 coding sequence is TGTGCCAGCAGCTTAGTAATGAACACTGAAGCTTTCTTT. Its translation is CASSLVMNTEAFF. The chain combines TRBV7-9 with TRBJ1-1; D unresolved. Germline values: CDR1 SEHNR, CDR2 FQNEAQ (reference sequence). Trimming pared 1 base from V and 0 bases from J, leaving 3 bases between. The CDR3 consists of 13 residues.

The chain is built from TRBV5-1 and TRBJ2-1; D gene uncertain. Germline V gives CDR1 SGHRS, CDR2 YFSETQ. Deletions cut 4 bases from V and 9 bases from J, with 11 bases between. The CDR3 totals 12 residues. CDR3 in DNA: TGCGCCAGCAGCCTGAAGGGCTTTGAGCAGTTCTTC. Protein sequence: CASSLKGFEQFF.

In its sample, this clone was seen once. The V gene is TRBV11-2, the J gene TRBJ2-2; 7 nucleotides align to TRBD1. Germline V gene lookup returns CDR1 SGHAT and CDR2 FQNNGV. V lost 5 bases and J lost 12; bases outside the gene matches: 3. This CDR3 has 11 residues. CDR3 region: CASSQRGQLFF. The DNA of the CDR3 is TGTGCCAGCAGCCAAAGGGGGCAGCTGTTTTTT.

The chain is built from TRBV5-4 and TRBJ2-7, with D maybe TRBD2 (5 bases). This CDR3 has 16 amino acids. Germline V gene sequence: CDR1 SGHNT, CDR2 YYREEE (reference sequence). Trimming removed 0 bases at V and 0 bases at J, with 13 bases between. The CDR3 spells CASSLGAGLSSYEQYF. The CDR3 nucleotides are TGTGCCAGCAGCTTGGGGGCAGGACTCAGCTCCTACGAGCAGTACTTC.

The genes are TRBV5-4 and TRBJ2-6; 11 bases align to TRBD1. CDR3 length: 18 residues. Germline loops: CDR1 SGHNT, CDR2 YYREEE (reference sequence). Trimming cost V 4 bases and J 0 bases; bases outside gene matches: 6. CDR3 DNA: TGTGCCAGCAGCATCGGGACAGGGGGAACCTCTGGGGCCAACGTCCTGACTTTC. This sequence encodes CASSIGTGGTSGANVLTF.

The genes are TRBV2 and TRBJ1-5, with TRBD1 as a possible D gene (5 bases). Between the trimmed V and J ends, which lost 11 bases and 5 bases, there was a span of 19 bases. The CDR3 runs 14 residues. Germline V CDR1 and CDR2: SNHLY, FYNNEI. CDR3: CAQAAGTPHQPQHF. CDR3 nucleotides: TGTGCCCAAGCGGCAGGGACCCCCCATCAGCCCCAGCATTTT.

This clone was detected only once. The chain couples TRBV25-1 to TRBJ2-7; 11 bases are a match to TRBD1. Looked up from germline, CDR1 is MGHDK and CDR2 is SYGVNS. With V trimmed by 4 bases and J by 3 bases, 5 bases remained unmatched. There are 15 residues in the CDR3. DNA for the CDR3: TGTGCCAGCAGTGCGACCGGGACAGGGGGCTACGAGCAGTACTTC. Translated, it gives CASSATGTGGYEQYF.

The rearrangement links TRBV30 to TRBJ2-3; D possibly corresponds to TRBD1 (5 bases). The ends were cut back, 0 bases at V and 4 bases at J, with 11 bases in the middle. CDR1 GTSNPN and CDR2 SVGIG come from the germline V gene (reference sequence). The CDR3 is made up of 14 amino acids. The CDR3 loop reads CAWSVRPGSDTQYF. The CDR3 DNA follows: TGTGCCTGGAGTGTACGCCCAGGGTCAGATACGCAGTATTTT.

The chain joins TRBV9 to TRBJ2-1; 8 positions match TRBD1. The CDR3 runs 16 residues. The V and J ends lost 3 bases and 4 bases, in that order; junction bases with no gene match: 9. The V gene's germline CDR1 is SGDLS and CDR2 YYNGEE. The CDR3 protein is CASSGTGTGPYNEQFF. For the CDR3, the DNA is TGTGCCAGCAGCGGGACCGGGACAGGACCATACAATGAGCAGTTCTTC.

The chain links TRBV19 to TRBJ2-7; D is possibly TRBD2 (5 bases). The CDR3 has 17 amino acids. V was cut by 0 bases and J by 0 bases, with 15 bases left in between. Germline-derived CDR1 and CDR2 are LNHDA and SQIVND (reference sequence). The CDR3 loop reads CASSIDLRGLDSYEQYF. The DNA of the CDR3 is TGTGCCAGTAGTATAGATCTTCGGGGTCTAGACTCCTACGAGCAGTACTTC.

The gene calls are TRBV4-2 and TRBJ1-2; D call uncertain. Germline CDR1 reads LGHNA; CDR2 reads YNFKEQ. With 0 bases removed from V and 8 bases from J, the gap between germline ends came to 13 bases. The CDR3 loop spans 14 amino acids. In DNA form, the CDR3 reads TGTGCCAGCAGCCAAGAGGCGGCGGGCTGGGGCTACACCTTC. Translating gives CASSQEAAGWGYTF.

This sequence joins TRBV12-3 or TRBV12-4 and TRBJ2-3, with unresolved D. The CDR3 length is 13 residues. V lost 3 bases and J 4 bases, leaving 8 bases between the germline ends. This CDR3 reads CASSLSRADTQYF. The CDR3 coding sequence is TGTGCCAGCAGTTTGTCCCGGGCAGATACGCAGTATTTT.

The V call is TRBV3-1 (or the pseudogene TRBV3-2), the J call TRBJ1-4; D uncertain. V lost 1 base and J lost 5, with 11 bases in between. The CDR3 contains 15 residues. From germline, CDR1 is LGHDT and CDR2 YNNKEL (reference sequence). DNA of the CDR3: TGTGCCAGCAGCCAAGGGGCACCTCCGAATGAAAAACTGTTTTTT. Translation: CASSQGAPPNEKLFF.

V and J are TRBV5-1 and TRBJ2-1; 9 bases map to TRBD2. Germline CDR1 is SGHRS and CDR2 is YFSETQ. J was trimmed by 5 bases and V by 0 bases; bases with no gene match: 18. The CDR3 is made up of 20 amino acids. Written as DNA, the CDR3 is TGCGCCAGCAGCTTGGTAATAGGGGTTTGGAGCGGGGGGTCTCACAATGAGCAGTTCTTC. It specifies CASSLVIGVWSGGSHNEQFF. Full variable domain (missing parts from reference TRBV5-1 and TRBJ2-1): KAGVTQTPRYLIKTRGQQVTLSCSPISGHRSVSWYQQTPGQGLQFLFEYFSETQRNKGNFPGRFSGRQFSNSRSEMNVSTLELGDSALYLCASSLVIGVWSGGSHNEQFFGPGTRLTVL.